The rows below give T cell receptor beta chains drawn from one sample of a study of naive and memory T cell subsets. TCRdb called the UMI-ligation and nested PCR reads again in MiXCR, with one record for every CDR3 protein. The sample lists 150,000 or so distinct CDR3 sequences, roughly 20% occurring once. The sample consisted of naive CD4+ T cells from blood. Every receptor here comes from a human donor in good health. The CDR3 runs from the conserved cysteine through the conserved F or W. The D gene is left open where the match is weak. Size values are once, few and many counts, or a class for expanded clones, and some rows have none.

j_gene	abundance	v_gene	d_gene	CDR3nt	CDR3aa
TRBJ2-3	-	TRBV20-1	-	TGCAGTGCTAGAGATCCCGCCCTGGGTACAGCTAGCACAGATACGCAGTATTTT	CSARDPALGTASTDTQYF
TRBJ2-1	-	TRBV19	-	TGTGCCAGTAGTATAGGACTTCGCCTAGCAGCATTCAATGAGCAGTTCTTC	CASSIGLRLAAFNEQFF
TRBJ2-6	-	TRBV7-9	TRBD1	TGTGCCAGCAGCTCAGGACAGGGGAGGAGAGGGGCCAACGTCCTGACTTTC	CASSSGQGRRGANVLTF
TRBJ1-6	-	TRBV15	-	TGTGCCACCAGCAGAGATTTGGCAGGACCCGGGGCGAAATTT	CATSRDLAGPGAKF
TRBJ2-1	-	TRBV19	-	TGTGCCAGCGGATCCTACTCCCTATATAATGAGCAGTTCTTC	CASGSYSLYNEQFF
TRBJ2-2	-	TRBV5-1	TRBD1	TGCGCCAGCAGCCTCCGGACAGGCTATACCGGGGAGCTGTTTTTT	CASSLRTGYTGELFF
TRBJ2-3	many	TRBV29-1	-	TGCAGCGTTGGGGCGGGCCGCACAGATACGCAGTATTTT	CSVGAGRTDTQYF
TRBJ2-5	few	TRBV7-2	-	TGTGCCAGCAGCTTAAGTCGGGGCAGGATCGAGACCCAGTACTTC	CASSLSRGRIETQYF
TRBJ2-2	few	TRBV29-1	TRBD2	TGCAGCGTAGGACAGGCTAGCGGGAGTAACACCGGGGAGCTGTTTTTT	CSVGQASGSNTGELFF
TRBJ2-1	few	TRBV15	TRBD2	TGTGCCACCAGCAGAGATATCGGGACTAGCGGGAGCTCCTACAATGAGCAGTTCTTC	CATSRDIGTSGSSYNEQFF
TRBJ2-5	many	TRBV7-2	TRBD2	TGTGCCAGCAGCTTAGCAGGGAGGGGAGAGACCCAGTACTTC	CASSLAGRGETQYF
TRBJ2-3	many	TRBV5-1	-	TGCGCCAGCAGCTTTCCGGCAGATACGCAGTATTTT	CASSFPADTQYF
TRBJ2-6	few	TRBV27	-	TGTGCCAGCACGTACCGGGCATGGGGGGACGGGGCCAACGTCCTGACTTTC	CASTYRAWGDGANVLTF
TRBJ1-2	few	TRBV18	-	TGTGCCAGCTCACCTATCCCGAACTCCTATGGCTACACCTTC	CASSPIPNSYGYTF
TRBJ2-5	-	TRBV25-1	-	TGTGCCAGCAGTGAATTAGGGGCAGATGGGGAGACCCAGTACTTC	CASSELGADGETQYF
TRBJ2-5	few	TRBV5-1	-	TGCGCCAGCAGGACGTCCCAAGAGACCCAGTACTTC	CASRTSQETQYF
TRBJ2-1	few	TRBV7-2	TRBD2	TGTGCCAGCAGCCAAGGCGGGGGAGGGTTCTTC	CASSQGGGGFF
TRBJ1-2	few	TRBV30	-	TGTGCCTGGAGTTTAGGGATTGGCTACACCTTC	CAWSLGIGYTF
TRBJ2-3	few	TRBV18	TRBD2	TGTGCCACCGGAGCGGGACGCACAGATACGCAGTATTTT	CATGAGRTDTQYF
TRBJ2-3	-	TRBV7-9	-	TGTGCCAGCAGCTTATTGGTGACAGATACGCAGTATTTT	CASSLLVTDTQYF
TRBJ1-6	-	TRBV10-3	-	TGTGCCATCAGTGGGTCAGCTAATAATTCACCCCTCCACTTT	CAISGSANNSPLHF
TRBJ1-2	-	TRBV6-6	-	TGTGCCAGCAGTGAGGATAACAGGAGAGCTAACTATGGCTACACCTTC	CASSEDNRRANYGYTF
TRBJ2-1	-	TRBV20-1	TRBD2	TGCAGTGCTAGTCCTCAGCGGGGCCTGTCCTACAATGAGCAGTTCTTC	CSASPQRGLSYNEQFF
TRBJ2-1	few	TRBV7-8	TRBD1	TGTGCCAGCAGCGAGGGGACAGGCCAATACAATGAGCAGTTCTTC	CASSEGTGQYNEQFF
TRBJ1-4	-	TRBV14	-	TGTGCCAGCAGCCAGCGGGCTCTTGAAAAACTGTTTTTT	CASSQRALEKLFF
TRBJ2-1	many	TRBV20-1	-	TGCAGTGCCGGGGACCGCGCCGTCTCCTACAATGAGCAGTTCTTC	CSAGDRAVSYNEQFF
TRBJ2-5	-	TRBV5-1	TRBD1	TGCGCCAGCAGCCAAAACGACAGGGGGAGCGAGACCCAGTACTTC	CASSQNDRGSETQYF
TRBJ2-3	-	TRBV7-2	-	TGTGCCAGCAGCTCGGGACTTAGCACAGATACGCAGTATTTT	CASSSGLSTDTQYF
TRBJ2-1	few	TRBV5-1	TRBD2	TGCGCCAGCAGCCCGGGACTAGCAGGTACCCCCTACAATGAGCAGTTCTTC	CASSPGLAGTPYNEQFF
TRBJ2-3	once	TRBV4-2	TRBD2	TGTGCCAGCAGCCAGCGGACTAGCGGGATAGTTGAGAGCACAGATACGCAGTATTTT	CASSQRTSGIVESTDTQYF
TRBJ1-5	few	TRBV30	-	TGTGCCTGGGCGGGGAATAGCAATCAGCCCCAGCATTTT	CAWAGNSNQPQHF
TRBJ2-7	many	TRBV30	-	TGTGCCTGGGGACTTTACTACGAGCAGTACTTC	CAWGLYYEQYF
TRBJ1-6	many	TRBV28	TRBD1	TGTGCCAGCAGTTTCCGGACAGGCTCCTATAATTCACCCCTCCACTTT	CASSFRTGSYNSPLHF
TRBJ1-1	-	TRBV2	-	TGTGCCAGCAGCGCAGGGGTTCGCACTGAAGCTTTCTTT	CASSAGVRTEAFF
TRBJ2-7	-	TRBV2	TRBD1	TGTGCCAGCACCTGGGAGACAGGGACCTACGAGCAGTACTTC	CASTWETGTYEQYF
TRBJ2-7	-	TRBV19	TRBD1	TGTGCCAGTAGTACGGACAGGGAGGTCGGCGAGCAGTACTTC	CASSTDREVGEQYF
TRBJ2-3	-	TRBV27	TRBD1	TGTGCCAGCACCTTGACAGGGGCGAACACAGATACGCAGTATTTT	CASTLTGANTDTQYF
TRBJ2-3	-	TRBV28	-	TGTGCCAGCAGTTCGGGCAGCCTCAGCACAGATACGCAGTATTTT	CASSSGSLSTDTQYF
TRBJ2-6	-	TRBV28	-	TGTGCCAGCAGCGGAGGGGGAGAGGGGGCCAACGTCCTGACTTTC	CASSGGGEGANVLTF
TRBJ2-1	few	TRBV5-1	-	TGCGCCAGCAGCTTCGGAACGGGGGCAGAGCAGTTCTTC	CASSFGTGAEQFF
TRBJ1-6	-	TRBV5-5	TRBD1	TGTGCCAGCAGAACCCAGGGGGGTAGGGATTCACCCCTCCACTTT	CASRTQGGRDSPLHF
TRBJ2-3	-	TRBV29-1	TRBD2	TGCAGCGTCCGACGACTAGCGGGGGGGGCAGATACGCAGTATTTT	CSVRRLAGGADTQYF
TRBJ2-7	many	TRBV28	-	TGTGCCAGCAGTTTAAGCCCACTTGAACACGAGCAGTACTTC	CASSLSPLEHEQYF
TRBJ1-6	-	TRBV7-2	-	TGTGCCAGCAGCTTAGTTGGTTCACCCCTCCACTTT	CASSLVGSPLHF
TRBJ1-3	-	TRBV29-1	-	TGCAGCGTCAGGACCGGTGGAAACACCATATATTTT	CSVRTGGNTIYF
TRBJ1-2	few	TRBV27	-	TGTGCCAGCAGTTTATTAACGACTACACCTAGCGGCTATGGCTACACCTTC	CASSLLTTTPSGYGYTF
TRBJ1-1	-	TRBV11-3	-	TGTGCCAGCAGCGCGCTTCCCACTGAAGCTTTCTTT	CASSALPTEAFF
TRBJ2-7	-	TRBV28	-	TGTGCCAGCAGTTTTCTGGGGGTTTCCCACTTC	CASSFLGVSHF
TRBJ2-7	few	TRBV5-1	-	TGCGCCAGCAGCCGAGGCGGGACTTCCGCGTACGAGCAGTACTTC	CASSRGGTSAYEQYF
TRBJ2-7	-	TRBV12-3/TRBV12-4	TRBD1	TGTGCCAGCAGTTCCGCCGGGACAGGGCGAGACGAGCAGTACTTC	CASSSAGTGRDEQYF
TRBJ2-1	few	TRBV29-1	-	TGCAGCGCTGAGGGACTTTTGACGGCCAATGAGCAGTTCTTC	CSAEGLLTANEQFF
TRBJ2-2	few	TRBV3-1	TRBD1	TGTGCCAGCAGCCAAGACCTCCCGGGACAGGGGTCGACCGGGGAGCTGTTTTTT	CASSQDLPGQGSTGELFF
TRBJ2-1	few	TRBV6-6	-	TGTGCCAGCAGTTACGCGGCGGGACTTTCGCCGGTCTACAATGAGCAGTTCTTC	CASSYAAGLSPVYNEQFF
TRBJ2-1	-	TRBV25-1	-	TGTACCAGCAGTGACGGGCGGAGAGGGTATGAGCAGTTCTTC	CTSSDGRRGYEQFF
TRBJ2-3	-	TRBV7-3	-	TGTGCCAGCAGCTTAATGGCGACCACAGATACGCAGTATTTT	CASSLMATTDTQYF